This entry lists 24 T cell receptor beta chains sequenced from one sample in a study of T cell repertoires in aging, cancer and after chemotherapy. A mixed TRB-A/B primer pool amplified rearranged TRB by multiplex touch-down PCR. TCRdb called the multiplex PCR reads again in MiXCR, with one record for every CDR3 protein. The data contain 2,700 or so distinct CDR3 sequences, approximately 20% of them seen just once; the ten biggest clones take up under 4%. TCR beta rearrangements were amplified from peripheral blood genomic DNA. The sequencing input was blood. The source of these receptors is a human donor with a solid tumor.

This clonotype is categorized as medium-sized. The rearrangement uses TRBV19 and TRBJ2-7; D not resolved. V was clipped by 7 bases and J by 0 bases, with 10 bases between them. The CDR3 sequence is 13 residues long. Germline-derived CDR1 and CDR2 are LNHDA and SQIVND (reference sequence). CDR3 sequence (DNA): TGTGCCAGTAAAGCTCCTAACTCCTACGAGCAGTACTTC. This codes for CASKAPNSYEQYF.

Remarks on this clonotype: A much more abundant neighbour one base away suggests this may be a read error. The rearrangement joins TRBV11-2 to TRBJ1-2; D ambiguous. With 4 bases removed from V and 2 bases from J, the gap between germline ends came to 14 bases. Germline V gene lookup returns CDR1 SGHAT and CDR2 FQNNGV. The CDR3 extends over 15 amino acids. The CDR3 loop is CASSSVGMWNYGYTF. The CDR3 DNA is TGTGCCAGCAGCTCAGTAGGGATGTGGAACTATGGCTACACCTTC. Variable domain in full (rest from reference TRBV11-2 and TRBJ1-2): EAGVAQSPRYKIIEKRQSVAFWCNPISGHATLYWYQQILGQGPKLLIQFQNNGVVDDSQLPKDRFSAERLKGVDSTLKIQPAKLEDSAVYLCASSSVGMWNYGYTFGSGTRLTVV.

The DNA of the CDR3 is TGTGCCAGTAGTATGGGGCTTTTGAGCACAGATACGCAGTATTTT. Protein sequence: CASSMGLLSTDTQYF. The rearrangement uses TRBV19 and TRBJ2-3; D possibly corresponds to TRBD1 (5 bases). The germline CDR1 and CDR2 sequences are LNHDA and SQIVND (reference sequence). The CDR3 is made up of 15 amino acids. V dropped 3 bases and J dropped 0 bases, with 10 bases sitting between them.

Judged by abundance, this clonotype is medium-sized. The chain combines TRBV11-1 with TRBJ2-3, with 7 positions matching TRBD1. J was trimmed by 2 bases and V by 7 bases; bases with no gene match: 12. This CDR3 comprises 16 residues. Germline V gives CDR1 SGHAT, CDR2 FQDESV (reference sequence). The CDR3 coding sequence is TGTGCCAGCACCCGACAGGGCCTAATTCCCACAGATACGCAGTATTTT. This gives the protein CASTRQGLIPTDTQYF. The variable domain in full, with the rest retrieved from reference TRBV11-1 and TRBJ2-3, is EAEVAQSPRYKITEKSQAVAFWCDPISGHATLYWYRQILGQGPELLVQFQDESVVDDSQLPKDRFSAERLKGVDSTLKIQPAELGDSAMYLCASTRQGLIPTDTQYFGPGTRLTVL.

In its sample, this clonotype ranks as medium-sized. The chain employs TRBV19 and TRBJ2-7, with 12 bases that match TRBD1. V lost 4 bases and J lost 3; bases outside the gene matches: 4. Germline V gene lookup returns CDR1 LNHDA and CDR2 SQIVND (reference sequence). The CDR3 loop spans 15 amino acids. The CDR3 nucleotides read TGTGCCAGTAGTAGGGACAGGGGGCTAAGCTACGAGCAGTACTTC. Its protein is CASSRDRGLSYEQYF.

By frequency in the sample, this clonotype is medium-sized (0.01 to 0.1%). V and J are TRBV7-9 and TRBJ1-2; D ambiguous. This CDR3 spans 13 amino acids. Germline V CDR1 and CDR2: SEHNR, FQNEAQ (reference sequence). V was cut by 1 base and J by 6 bases, with 9 bases left in between. In DNA form, the CDR3 reads TGTGCCAGCAGCTTAGAAGTCTCAGATGGCTACACCTTC. It encodes CASSLEVSDGYTF.

This clonotype rates as large. This chain joins TRBV7-2 and TRBJ1-3, with D uncertain. Germline V gene data show CDR1 as SGHTA and CDR2 as FQGNSA. The CDR3 sequence is 17 residues long. V was shortened by 5 bases and J by 0 bases, with 17 bases between the two germline ends. CDR3 sequence (DNA): TGTGCCAGCAGCGTGACACGGCAGGCCAGCTCTGGAAACACCATATATTTT. This translates into CASSVTRQASSGNTIYF.

Within the sample, this clonotype is medium-sized. The J gene is TRBJ1-5, the V gene TRBV20-1, with TRBD1 matching over 8 bases. The V and J ends lost 6 bases and 0 bases, in that order; junction bases with no gene match: 13. Germline V lookup: CDR1 DFQATT, CDR2 SNEGSKA (reference sequence). This CDR3 comprises 17 residues. The CDR3 loop reads CSAATGGSVFSNQPQHF. DNA of the CDR3: TGCAGTGCGGCTACAGGGGGATCGGTGTTTAGCAATCAGCCCCAGCATTTT.

This clonotype was counted between two and nine times. This sequence joins TRBV29-1 and TRBJ2-5; TRBD1 might be the D (6 bases). V was pared by 7 bases and J by 0 bases, with 9 bases between. Germline V gives CDR1 SQVTM, CDR2 ANQGSEA. CDR3 size: 12 residues. The CDR3 coding sequence is TGCAGCGGCAGGGGTAACCAAGAGACCCAGTACTTC. Encoded protein: CSGRGNQETQYF.

This clonotype was found a few times. The genes are TRBV28 and TRBJ2-6, with D unresolved. Deletions cut 6 bases from V and 2 bases from J, with 11 bases between. CDR1 MDHEN and CDR2 SYDVKM come from the germline V gene. The CDR3 has 15 residues. CDR3 nucleotides: TGTGCCAGCAGGGAATCGATCACTGGGGCCAACGTCCTGACTTTC. Its translation: CASRESITGANVLTF.

This clonotype rates as medium-sized. The chain carries TRBV11-2 and TRBJ2-2; D possibly corresponds to TRBD1 (6 bases). V lost 1 base and J 6 bases, leaving 9 bases between the germline ends. Germline V gene sequence: CDR1 SGHAT, CDR2 FQNNGV. The CDR3 extends over 14 amino acids. This chain's CDR3 is CASSLGDRSGELFF. The CDR3 DNA sequence: TGTGCCAGCAGCTTAGGCGACAGGTCCGGGGAGCTGTTTTTT.

This clonotype is deemed medium-sized (0.01 to 0.1%). The V and J genes are TRBV19 and TRBJ1-1; D might be TRBD1 (6 bases). Trimming removed 6 bases from V and 5 bases from J, with 13 bases in between. CDR1 is LNHDA, CDR2 SQIVND, per germline (reference sequence). The CDR3 spans 13 residues. The CDR3 loop reads CASRLGRGTEAFF. In nucleotides, the CDR3 is TGTGCCAGTAGACTGGGTAGGGGGACTGAAGCTTTCTTT.

Only a few counts were recorded for this clonotype. The genes are TRBV6-1 and TRBJ2-2; the match to TRBD1 covers 7 bases. The CDR3 extends over 14 amino acids. Trimming took 2 bases from V and 6 from J; bases not matched to a gene: 3. Germline loops: CDR1 MNHNS, CDR2 SASEGT. The CDR3 loop reads CASSEPTGAGELFF. CDR3 nucleotide sequence: TGTGCCAGCAGTGAACCCACAGGGGCCGGGGAGCTGTTTTTT.

As DNA, the CDR3 is TGTGCCAGCAACGGTGAAAAACTGTTTTTT. Its protein product is CASNGEKLFF. The chain carries TRBV6-2 or TRBV6-3 and TRBJ1-4; no clear D gene. V lost 7 bases and J lost 7, with 4 bases in between. Germline loops: CDR1 MNHEY, CDR2 SVGEGT. The CDR3 is 10 amino acids.

CDR3 bases: TGTGCCAGCAGCTCCGCACCGACTAGCGGGTTACCAGGGGAGCAGTACTTC. Residues: CASSSAPTSGLPGEQYF. The rearrangement uses TRBV7-2 and TRBJ2-7; 10 bases map to TRBD2. This CDR3 is 17 amino acids long. Germline V gene data show CDR1 as SGHTA and CDR2 as FQGNSA. Losses at the gene ends were 4 bases for V and 7 bases for J; bases not matched to a gene: 16.

The table lists this clonotype with a few counts. The rearrangement links TRBV6-2 or TRBV6-3 to TRBJ2-1, with D possibly matching TRBD2 (5 bases). CDR3 length: 12 residues. Trimming took off 6 bases at V and 12 bases at J, with 15 bases between the two ends. CDR1 is MNHEY and CDR2 is SVGEGT in the germline V gene. DNA of the CDR3: TGTGCCAGCAGACGAGAGGACTCACGGCAGTTCTTC. Translation gives CASRREDSRQFF.

This clonotype was recorded a few times. The chain has TRBV6-2 or TRBV6-3 and TRBJ1-5, with D unclear. The CDR3 contains 14 residues. The germline V gene encodes CDR1 MNHEY and CDR2 SVGEGT. V shed 6 bases and J shed 7 bases, with 16 bases lying between them. As DNA, the CDR3 is TGTGCCAGCAGGCACGGTCGCTCCGGGCAGCCCCAGCATTTT. This gives the protein CASRHGRSGQPQHF.

By proportion, this clonotype is medium-sized (0.01 to 0.1%). The chain links TRBV6-1 to TRBJ1-3, with D uncertain. From germline, CDR1 is MNHNS and CDR2 SASEGT. CDR3 size: 14 residues. V was cut by 4 bases and J by 0 bases, with 7 bases left in between. The DNA for the CDR3 is TGTGCCAGCAGTGTGGGGTACTCTGGAAACACCATATATTTT. Its translation is CASSVGYSGNTIYF.

The chain employs TRBV6-1 and TRBJ2-3; D not resolved. The CDR3 contains 13 residues. V lost 5 bases to trimming and J lost 7 bases, with 13 bases between them. Germline lookup yields CDR1 MNHNS and CDR2 SASEGT. The CDR3 DNA reads as TGTGCCAGCAGTCCCCAGGCGGCTAATACGCAGTATTTT. Residues: CASSPQAANTQYF.

The chain carries TRBV5-1 and TRBJ1-2; D perhaps matches TRBD1 (6 bases). Germline V CDR1 and CDR2: SGHRS, YFSETQ. Trimming removed 4 bases at V and 6 bases at J, with 7 bases between. The CDR3 has 11 residues. DNA for the CDR3: TGCGCCAGCAGCCCAGGGGATGGCTACACCTTC. Residues: CASSPGDGYTF.

About this clonotype itself: This may arise from a read error, as a much more abundant clone is one base away. The J gene is TRBJ2-5, the V gene TRBV30; tentatively, D is TRBD2 (6 bases). The germline V and J ends were trimmed by 0 bases and 11 bases, with 28 bases remaining between them. The CDR3 loop spans 17 amino acids. Germline-derived CDR1 and CDR2 are GTSNPN and SVGIG (reference sequence). This CDR3 is CAWSVPGRALTGEEQYF. Written as DNA, the CDR3 is TGTGCCTGGAGTGTCCCCGGCAGGGCCTTAACCGGGGAGGAGCAGTACTTC.

This clonotype is classed as medium-sized (0.01 to 0.1%). The chain carries TRBV27 and TRBJ2-7; TRBD1 matches 7 bases. Germline values: CDR1 MNHEY, CDR2 SMNVEV (reference sequence). The CDR3 consists of 13 residues. The CDR3 bases are TGTGCTACCAGGACAGGCGGAACCTACGAGCAGTACTTC. Protein sequence: CATRTGGTYEQYF.

This clonotype has just a few counts. V gene TRBV6-2 or TRBV6-3 combines with J gene TRBJ1-6, with 9 positions matching TRBD1. This CDR3 has 14 amino acids. Germline trimming cut 4 bases from V and 15 bases from J; bases unmatched to any gene: 10. In germline, CDR1 is MNHEY, CDR2 SVGEGT. The CDR3 coding sequence is TGTGCCAGCAGTTCCGTCGGGACAGGGTCGGTCCTCCACTTT. It codes for CASSSVGTGSVLHF.

This clonotype was found a few times. The V gene is TRBV7-9, the J gene TRBJ1-1; D possibly corresponds to TRBD1 (5 bases). V was shortened by 4 bases and J by 0 bases, with 18 bases between the two germline ends. The CDR3 is 17 residues long. The germline CDR1 and CDR2 sequences are SEHNR and FQNEAQ (reference sequence). DNA for the CDR3: TGTGCCAGCAGCTCACAAGCCGGGACGAAGGTGAACACTGAAGCTTTCTTT. The encoded protein is CASSSQAGTKVNTEAFF.